This TCR beta chain emerged from a study of T cell responses to AZD1222 COVID-19 vaccine (TCRdb year 2021). A note on the overall study: AZD1222 recipients with second doses at about 4 weeks or about 12 weeks were pooled, because spike-specific TCR depth and breadth did not differ between schedules. TCR sequencing covered roughly 230 trial participants: 200 to 210 given two doses of AZD1222 and 26 given two doses of MenACWY control vaccine. Trial participants were enrolled by age into subgroups of 18-55, 56-69 and 70-plus years, and around 150, 28 and 57 TCR-sequenced participants, respectively, were included in these subgroups.

Taken with the paper, the label for time point translates to: baseline before first vaccination. Vaccinee samples came from UK trials COV001 and COV002, including a single-blind randomized controlled phase 2/3 trial of AZD1222 (ChAdOx1 nCoV-19) in healthy adults. For TCRbeta chain sequencing, PBMC samples were collected from trial participants at day 0 and at day 28 after the second dose. Comments on this clone: Its antigen remains unidentified. At one end the junction does not follow the germline gene, possibly because of a read error.

Reading from cysteine to phenylalanine, the CDR3 counts 11 amino acids. Only the CDR3 region is kept as DNA, spanning 33 bases read in frame from base 1. The CDR3 regions of human TCRbeta chains were subjected to immunosequencing. The published analysis was carried out like this. TCRs in the repertoires were matched against a reference library of SARS-CoV-2-specific TCRs that had been generated with the MIRA antigen-specificity platform. Breadth meant the fraction of unique TCRs that were SARS-CoV-2-associated, whereas depth meant the fraction of total T cells that were SARS-CoV-2-associated. Each spike-specific TCR was assigned to its reactive spike region and to a CD4 or CD8 class using the MIRA data. Log10-transformed breadth and depth values were compared by one-way ANOVA with Sidak's multiple comparisons tests. Here the immuneACCESS table is served through TCRdb, limited to in-frame sequences with V and J called. Missing clones are a known gap in these copies; in checked studies unresolved V genes cover under half, and the rest lacks a known reason. V and J calls and clone size follow that table, whereas D and trimming were derived from the DNA. For this sample there are approximately 200,000 clones; 88% appear just once. The leading ten clones occupy approximately 8% of the sample.

Here is what the overall study found, with its caveats: CD4 TCRs associated with the vaccine covered the entire spike protein, and the dominant responses were in regions 160-218 and 743-854. Conclusions about previously exposed vaccinees were limited because only a handful of AZD1222 recipients were SARS-CoV-2 seropositive at baseline. Epitopes outside the regions mutated in the B.1.351 and B.1.1.7 variants were reportedly recognized by nearly half of the unique spike-specific TCRs. The 56-69-year group was small, and its depth increase did not reach significance, likely because of low power. After two AZD1222 doses, spike-specific TCR breadth and depth were significantly higher than at day 0 and than in MenACWY recipients. No day 14 peak-response samples were available, so repertoires were characterized only after the peak T cell response. Participants were mostly white British and included more females than males, and it was suggested by the authors that clonal diversity may have been underestimated.

Rearrangement joined TRBV12-3 or TRBV12-4 to TRBJ1-1; the D gene cannot be resolved reliably. This TCR derives from an adult in good health. This specimen was peripheral blood, taken on day 0 of AZD1222 vaccination. The CDR3: CASTPTVSLFF. The DNA sequence reads TGTGCCAGCACCCCCACCGTTTCTTTATTTTTT.